This TCR beta chain is from a study of blood T cell repertoires in COVID-19. Whole-study context: Donors in the United States, Italy and Spain gave samples during acute or convalescent COVID-19. PBMCs, B-cell-depleted T cells, or T cells were the source of the cDNA or gDNA that made up the material.

In the source study's methods: Estimates of nucleated cell counts were drawn from the amplification of reference gene primers. Clones were sequenced by immunoSEQ multiplex PCR, and TCRdb holds only the in-frame ones, with some missing. Clone size and V and J calls were adopted from that table, with D and trimming inferred from the DNA. Of tens of thousands of clones listed, roughly 90% are singletons. There are 16 residues in the CDR3. V lost 0 bases and J lost 3; bases outside the gene matches: 6. Germline values: CDR1 SGHDT, CDR2 YYEEEE. V and J are TRBV5-6 and TRBJ2-7; TRBD2 matches at 10 bases. The sequenced sample consisted of peripheral blood. This clonotype originated in a human donor with active COVID-19. The donor label of this sample is uncertain. CDR3 protein: CASSLGAGGPYYEQYF. In nucleotides, the CDR3 is TGTGCCAGCAGCTTGGGAGCGGGGGGGCCCTACTACGAGCAGTACTTC. Full variable domain (rest looked up from reference TRBV5-6 and TRBJ2-7): DAGVTQSPTHLIKTRGQQVTLRCSPKSGHDTVSWYQQALGQGPQFIFQYYEEEERQRGNFPDRFSGHQFPNYSSELNVNALLLGDSALYLCASSLGAGGPYYEQYFGPGTRLTVT.